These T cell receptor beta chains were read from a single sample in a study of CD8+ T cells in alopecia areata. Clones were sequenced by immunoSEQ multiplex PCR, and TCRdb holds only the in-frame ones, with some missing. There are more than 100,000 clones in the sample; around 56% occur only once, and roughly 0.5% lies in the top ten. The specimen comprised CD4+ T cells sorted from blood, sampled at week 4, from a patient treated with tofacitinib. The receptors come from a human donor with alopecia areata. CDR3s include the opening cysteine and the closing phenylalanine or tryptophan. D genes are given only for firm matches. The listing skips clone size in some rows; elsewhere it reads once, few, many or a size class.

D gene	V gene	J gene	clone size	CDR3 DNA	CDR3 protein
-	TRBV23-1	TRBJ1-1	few	TGCGCCAGCACACTACCGGACAGTCTGAACACTGAAGCTTTCTTT	CASTLPDSLNTEAFF
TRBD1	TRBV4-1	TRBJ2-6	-	TGCGCCAGCAGCCAAGTGGGACAGGGGTCCCTCTCTGGGGCCAACGTCCTGACTTTC	CASSQVGQGSLSGANVLTF
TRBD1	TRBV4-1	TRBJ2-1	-	TGCGCCAGCAGCCAAGTCCCCAGGGGGAGCCACAATGAGCAGTTCTTC	CASSQVPRGSHNEQFF
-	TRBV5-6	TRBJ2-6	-	TGTGCCAGCACCTTACCCGGGGCCAACGTCCTGACTTTC	CASTLPGANVLTF
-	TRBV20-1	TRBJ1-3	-	TGCAGTGCTAGTAGGGGAAACACCATATATTTT	CSASRGNTIYF
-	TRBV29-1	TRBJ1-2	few	TGCAGCGTGCGGGTGCAGGGTGACTATGGCTACACCTTC	CSVRVQGDYGYTF
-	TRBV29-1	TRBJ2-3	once	TGCAGCGTCCCGGCAGCCCAAGGGGCGCAGTATTTT	CSVPAAQGAQYF
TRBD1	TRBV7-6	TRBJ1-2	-	TGTGCCAGCAACCCCGGGGACAGGGGGCGAGCAAATGGCTACACCTTC	CASNPGDRGRANGYTF
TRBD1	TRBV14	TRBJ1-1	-	TGTGCCAGCAGCCGCGCTGACAGGGGGCGGGCGAACACTGAAGCTTTCTTT	CASSRADRGRANTEAFF
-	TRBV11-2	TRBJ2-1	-	TGTGCCAGCAGCTTAATCCGGGCGGGCCCTTACAATGAGCAGTTCTTC	CASSLIRAGPYNEQFF
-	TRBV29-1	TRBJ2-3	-	TGCAGCGTCGCGTCAGATACGCAGTATTTT	CSVASDTQYF
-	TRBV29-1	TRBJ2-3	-	TGCAGCGTTTCCTCCACAGATACGCAGTATTTT	CSVSSTDTQYF
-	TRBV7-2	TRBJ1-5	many	TGTGCCAGCAGCTTAGAATCGGGGCGCAATCAGCCCCAGCATTTT	CASSLESGRNQPQHF
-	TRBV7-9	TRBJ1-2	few	TGTGCCAGCAGCTCAGGGACACGCAACTATGGCTACACCTTC	CASSSGTRNYGYTF
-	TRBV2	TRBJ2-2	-	TGTGCCGGAAAAGACAGGACTAATGGGGAGCTGTTTTTT	CAGKDRTNGELFF
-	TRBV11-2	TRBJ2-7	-	TGTGCCAGCGTGTCGGTGGGCCACGAGCAGTACTTC	CASVSVGHEQYF
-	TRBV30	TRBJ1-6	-	TGTGCCTGGTCCTGGGGGAATAATTCACCCCTCCACTTT	CAWSWGNNSPLHF
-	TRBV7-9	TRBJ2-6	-	TGTGCCAGCAGCTTACAAGGGTTCTCTGGGGCCAACGTCCTGACTTTC	CASSLQGFSGANVLTF
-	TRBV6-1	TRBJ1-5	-	TGTGCCAGCAGTGAAGATGGGAGGCCTCAGCCCCAGCATTTT	CASSEDGRPQPQHF
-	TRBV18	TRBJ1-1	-	TGTGCCAGCTCGTATCAACAGGGTTGGACTGAAGCTTTCTTT	CASSYQQGWTEAFF
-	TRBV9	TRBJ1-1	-	TGTGCCAGTACGACAGGACCCAACACTGAAGCTTTCTTT	CASTTGPNTEAFF
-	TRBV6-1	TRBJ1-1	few	TGTGCCAGCAGGGGGACTTGGGCGAACACTGAAGCTTTCTTT	CASRGTWANTEAFF
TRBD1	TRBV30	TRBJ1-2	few	TGTGGAGTTTCCATGGACAGGAACTATGGCTACACCTTC	CGVSMDRNYGYTF
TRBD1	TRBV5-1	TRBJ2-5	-	TGCGCCAGCAGCCTGGGACAGCGGCATGCGGCCCAAGAGACCCAGTACTTC	CASSLGQRHAAQETQYF
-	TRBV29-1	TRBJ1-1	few	TGCAGCGTGTTGAGGGTTTCTGAAGCTTTCTTT	CSVLRVSEAFF